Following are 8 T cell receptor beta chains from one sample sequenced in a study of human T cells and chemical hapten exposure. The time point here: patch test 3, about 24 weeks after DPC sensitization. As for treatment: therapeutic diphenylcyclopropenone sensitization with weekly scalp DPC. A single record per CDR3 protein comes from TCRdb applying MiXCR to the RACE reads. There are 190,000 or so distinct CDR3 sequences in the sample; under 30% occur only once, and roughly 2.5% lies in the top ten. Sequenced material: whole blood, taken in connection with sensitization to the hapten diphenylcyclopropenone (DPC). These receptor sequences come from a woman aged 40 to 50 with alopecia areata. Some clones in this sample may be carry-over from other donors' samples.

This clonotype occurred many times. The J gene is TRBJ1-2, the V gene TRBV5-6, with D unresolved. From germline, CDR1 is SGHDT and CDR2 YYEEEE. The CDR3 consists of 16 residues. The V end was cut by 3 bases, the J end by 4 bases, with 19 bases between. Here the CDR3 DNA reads TGTGCCAGCAGCTCTCCGACGGGGATGAGGCTCTATGGCTACACCTTC. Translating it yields CASSSPTGMRLYGYTF.

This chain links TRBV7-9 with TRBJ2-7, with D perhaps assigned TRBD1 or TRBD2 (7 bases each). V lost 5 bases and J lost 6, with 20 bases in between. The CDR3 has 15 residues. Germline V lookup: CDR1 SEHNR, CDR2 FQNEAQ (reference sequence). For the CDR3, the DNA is TGTGCCAGCAGCGGGGAGGGGGCCCCCCATCCCGAGCAGTACTTC. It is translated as CASSGEGAPHPEQYF.

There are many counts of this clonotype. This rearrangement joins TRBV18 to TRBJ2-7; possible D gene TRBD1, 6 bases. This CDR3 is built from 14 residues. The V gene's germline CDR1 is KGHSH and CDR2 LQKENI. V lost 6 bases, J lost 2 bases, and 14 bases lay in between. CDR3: CASSQTGSTYEQYF. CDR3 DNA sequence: TGTGCCAGCTCTCAAACAGGGTCTACCTACGAGCAGTACTTC.

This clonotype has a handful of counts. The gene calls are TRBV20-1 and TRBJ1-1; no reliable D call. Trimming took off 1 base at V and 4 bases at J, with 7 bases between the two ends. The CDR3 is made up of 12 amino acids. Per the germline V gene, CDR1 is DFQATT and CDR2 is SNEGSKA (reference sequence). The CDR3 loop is CSARAHGTEAFF. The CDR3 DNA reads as TGCAGTGCTAGAGCCCATGGCACTGAAGCTTTCTTT.

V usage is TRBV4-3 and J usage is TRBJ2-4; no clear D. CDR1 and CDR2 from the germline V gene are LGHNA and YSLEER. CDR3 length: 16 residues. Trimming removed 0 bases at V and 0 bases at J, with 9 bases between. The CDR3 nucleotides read TGCGCCAGCAGCCAAGATATTGGTGTAGCCAAAAACATTCAGTACTTC. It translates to CASSQDIGVAKNIQYF.

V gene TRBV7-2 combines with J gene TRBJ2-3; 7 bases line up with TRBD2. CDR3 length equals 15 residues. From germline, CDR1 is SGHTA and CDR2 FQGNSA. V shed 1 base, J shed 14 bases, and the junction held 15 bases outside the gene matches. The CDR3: CASSLDSTSAGLGYF. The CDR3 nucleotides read TGTGCCAGCAGCTTAGATTCCACTAGCGCTGGACTGGGGTATTTT.

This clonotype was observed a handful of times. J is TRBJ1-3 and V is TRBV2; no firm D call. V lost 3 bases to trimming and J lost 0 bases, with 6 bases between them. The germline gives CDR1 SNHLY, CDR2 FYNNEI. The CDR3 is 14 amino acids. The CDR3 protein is CASSETHSGNTIYF. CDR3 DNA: TGTGCCAGCAGTGAGACGCACTCTGGAAACACCATATATTTT.

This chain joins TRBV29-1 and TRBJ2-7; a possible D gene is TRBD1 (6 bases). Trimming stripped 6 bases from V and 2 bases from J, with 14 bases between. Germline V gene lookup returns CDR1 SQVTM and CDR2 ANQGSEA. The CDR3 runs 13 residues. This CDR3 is CSVYRDTPYEQYF. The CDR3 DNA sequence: TGCAGCGTATACCGGGACACTCCCTACGAGCAGTACTTC.